This record concerns one T cell receptor beta chain sequence. No antigen is known for it. The record has no base qualities; no much larger clone is one base away. Looking up the germline V gene (reference sequence) yields CDR1 SGHNT and CDR2 YYREEE. Unmatched junction bases come to 4, with V trimmed by 4 bases and J by 4 bases. Measured from the cysteine to the phenylalanine, the CDR3 is 15 residues long. The kept DNA is CDR3 alone, 45 bases in frame from the first base. The source of the sample is a study of blood T cell repertoires in COVID-19 (dated by TCRdb to about 2020). Study-level background: Samples covering the acute and convalescent phases of COVID-19 were provided by collaborators in the United States, Italy and Spain. The samples were drawn from two sources: the first 160 participants of the ongoing ImmuneRACE study, and 950 to 1,500 subjects contributed by 6 global collaborators. Nearly every sample came with metadata listing a de-identified subject ID, COVID-19 status, age in years and sex. HLA class I and class II types, where available, came from metadata supplied by the sample provider rather than from assay-based typing. The material from the prospective study consisted of cDNA or gDNA derived from T cells, B-cell-depleted T cells, or PBMCs. The repertoires were released in a freely available public database meant as a resource for research on the immune response to SARS-CoV-2. The dataset comprised deeply sampled blood TCRbeta repertoires from subjects exposed to, actively infected with, or recovered from COVID-19.

The immunoSEQ Assay, a bias-controlled multiplex PCR, was used to amplify TCRbeta CDR3 regions from genomic DNA. As for how the authors treated the data: The number of nucleated cells in each sample was estimated by amplification of reference gene primers within the assay. To quantify the absolute abundance of each unique TCRbeta CDR3 rearrangement, sequence reads were collapsed and filtered. Productive Simpson clonality was computed per sample as the square root of Simpson's diversity index over productive rearrangements. Entries here come from immuneACCESS through TCRdb and include only in-frame sequences with V and J called. Some clones fail to appear in such tables; in the studies checked, an unresolved V gene covers under half of the shortfall, and the cause of the remainder is unknown. From that table come the V and J calls and clone size; the DNA was used to work out D and trimming. The sample yields 47,000 or so clones; approximately 80% were counted once. Under 25% of the sample is held by the ten biggest clonotypes.

In Seattle, one collaborating source enrolled patients while the infection was active and tracked those patients longitudinally over the course of disease. Collaborating institutions collected whole blood in K2EDTA tubes following their own protocols. For TCRbeta analysis, collaborator samples were shipped as frozen whole blood, as isolated PBMCs, or as DNA extracted from either sample type. The full study reports these points: The quantity of clinical and demographic metadata differed by source and by participant and was supplied without curation.

In this chain, TRBV5-4 is recombined with TRBJ2-1; 11 bases in between match TRBD2. The TCR was taken from a woman aged 80 or over with COVID-19, enrolled during active disease. Sequencing used peripheral blood. The DNA sequence is TGTGCCAGCAGCCTCAGACTAGCGGGGTACAATGAGCAGTTCTTC. This encodes CASSLRLAGYNEQFF.